The clone carrying this TCR beta chain was seen a few times. This record comes from a study of blood T cells in healthy people across ages. CDR3 length: 14 amino acids. The germline CDR1 and CDR2 sequences are DFQATT and SNEGSKA (reference sequence). The germline V and J ends were trimmed by 5 bases and 2 bases, with 16 bases remaining between them. A second about 6 to 12 cycle PCR used barcoded and J-beta primers. Researchers report that a template-switch adaptor with 12 random nucleotides tagged each cDNA molecule. MiXCR, applied by TCRdb to the 5' RACE reads, yields one record per CDR3 protein. The profile covers over a million distinct CDR3 sequences, with 40% to 55% appearing a single time and about 20% taken by the ten largest.

This receptor was taken from an older woman in good health. Sequenced: blood. The V and J genes are TRBV20-1 and TRBJ2-7, with D possibly called TRBD1 or TRBD2 (6 bases each). The CDR3 loop is CSAEEGGGPYEQYF. CDR3 DNA sequence: TGCAGTGCTGAGGAGGGGGGAGGTCCCTACGAGCAGTACTTC.